This entry concerns a single T cell receptor beta chain. Relative to the germline gene, one junction end is altered; a read error may explain this. The data derive from a study of Graves' ophthalmopathy and Graves' hyperthyroidism. Germline V gives CDR1 SNHLY, CDR2 FYNNEI. CDR3 length: 14 amino acids. Amplifying from RNA transcripts, the study obtained TCR beta CDR3 regions. First-round RT-PCR employed HTBI primers, with a second-round multiplex PCR after it. TCRdb passed the multiplex PCR reads through MiXCR, listing each CDR3 protein once. In the table there are 560,000 or so distinct CDR3 sequences, roughly 40% of which are singletons.

The specimen was peripheral blood or thyroid tissue (not recorded which). V usage is TRBV2 and J usage is TRBJ2-7; perhaps D is TRBD1 or TRBD2 (5 bases each). The TCR was taken from an adult man with Graves' hyperthyroidism. The CDR3 here is CTSSRDRSRDEQYF. CDR3 nucleotides: TGTACCAGCAGTCGGGACCGATCAAGAGACGAGCAGTACTTC.